Shown below are 27 T cell receptor beta chains from a single sample sequenced in a study. Treg sorting used a CD4+CD25+CD127-/low gate. TCRdb reanalysed the 5' RACE reads using MiXCR and keeps one entry per CDR3 protein. Here the sample spans nearly 10,000 distinct CDR3 sequences, 13% to 15% being singletons. Sequencing input: Tregs sorted from blood. These receptors all come from a female donor with breast cancer.

This clonotype showed up just a few times. A much larger clone differs by one base, so this may be a read error. This chain connects TRBV5-1 to TRBJ2-7; 9 nucleotides align to TRBD1. CDR3 length: 14 residues. Germline lookup yields CDR1 SGHRS and CDR2 YFSETQ. The CDR3 loop reads CASSYPGQGYERYF. DNA of the CDR3: TGCGCCAGCAGCTATCCGGGACAGGGATACGAGCGGTACTTC.

This chain links TRBV11-2 with TRBJ2-7, with 11 bases that match TRBD2. Losses at the gene ends were 5 bases for V and 0 bases for J; bases not matched to a gene: 15. This CDR3 spans 19 amino acids. From germline, CDR1 is SGHAT and CDR2 FQNNGV. CDR3: CASSPYTSGRELYSYEQYF. CDR3 DNA sequence: TGTGCCAGCAGCCCATATACTAGCGGGAGAGAACTTTACTCCTACGAGCAGTACTTC.

This clonotype is labeled as medium-sized. The rearrangement links TRBV29-1 to TRBJ1-1; possible D gene TRBD1, 6 bases. The CDR3 runs 14 residues. Germline-derived CDR1 and CDR2 are SQVTM and ANQGSEA. Trimming removed 0 bases from V and 1 base from J, with 9 bases in between. The CDR3: CSVEEGHSNTEAFF. CDR3 DNA: TGCAGCGTTGAAGAGGGACACTCGAACACTGAAGCTTTCTTT.

This clonotype counts as medium-sized. The chain combines TRBV7-6 with TRBJ2-3, with D perhaps matching TRBD2 (5 bases). The CDR3 covers 14 residues. The germline V gene encodes CDR1 SGHVS and CDR2 FNYEAQ. V was cut by 0 bases and J by 6 bases, with 10 bases left in between. As DNA, the CDR3 is TGTGCCAGCAGCTTAGCCGGAGTAGCGGATACGCAGTATTTT. Protein sequence: CASSLAGVADTQYF.

This clonotype came up a few times. A much larger clone lies a single base off, so this may be a read error. The chain carries TRBV7-9 and TRBJ2-5, with 7 bases lining up with TRBD1. The germline gives CDR1 SEHNR, CDR2 FQNEAQ (reference sequence). The CDR3 sequence is 14 residues long. V was pared by 1 base and J by 13 bases, with 12 bases of the junction left unmatched. The CDR3 spells CASSLVTGQGGLYF. The CDR3 DNA sequence: TGTGCCAGCAGCTTAGTCACAGGACAAGGGGGCCTGTACTTC.

This clonotype was recorded at least ten times. The rearrangement joins TRBV7-3 to TRBJ2-5, with TRBD2 identical over 7 bases. Germline V gene data show CDR1 as SGHTA and CDR2 as FQGTGA. CDR3 size: 13 residues. The junction had 1 base not matched to a gene; V was cut back by 2 bases and J by 4 bases. CDR3 protein: CASSLQRGETQYF. Here the CDR3 DNA reads TGTGCCAGCAGCTTACAGCGGGGAGAGACCCAGTACTTC.

A few counts support this clonotype. The junction does not match germline at one end; this may be a read error. The V call is TRBV5-6, the J call TRBJ1-2, with D uncertain. The CDR3 covers 14 residues. Germline CDR1 is SGHDT and CDR2 is YYEEEE. The CDR3 nucleotides are TGTGCTAGCAGCTCGGAGTTGACAAACTATGGCTACACCTTC. Translated: CASSSELTNYGYTF.

This clonotype was observed at least ten times. The rearrangement joins TRBV2 to TRBJ2-3; D gene unclear. The CDR3 consists of 12 residues. Trimming stripped 2 bases from V and 5 bases from J, with 5 bases between. Germline lookup yields CDR1 SNHLY and CDR2 FYNNEI. For the CDR3, the DNA is TGTGCCAGCAGTGAATATGGAGATACGCAGTATTTT. Protein sequence: CASSEYGDTQYF.

This clonotype was seen ten or more times. The chain couples TRBV7-9 to TRBJ2-2; tentative D call: TRBD1 (5 bases). The CDR3 runs 13 residues. CDR1 and CDR2 from the germline V gene are SEHNR and FQNEAQ (reference sequence). Deletions cut 5 bases from V and 8 bases from J, with 12 bases between. The DNA for the CDR3 is TGTGCCAGCAGCCCAGGGATTGCGGGGGAGCTGTTTTTT. This encodes CASSPGIAGELFF. The entire variable domain, with the rest obtained from reference TRBV7-9 and TRBJ2-2, is as follows: DTGVSQNPRHKITKRGQNVTFRCDPISEHNRLYWYRQTLGQGPEFLTYFQNEAQLEKSRLLSDRFSAERPKGSFSTLEIQRTEQGDSAMYLCASSPGIAGELFFGEGSRLTVL.

This clonotype was observed many times. The chain combines TRBV28 with TRBJ1-1; 8 bases match TRBD1. Germline values: CDR1 MDHEN, CDR2 SYDVKM. The CDR3 is 16 residues long. V lost 5 bases, J lost 1 base, and 9 bases stayed unmatched. CDR3: CASSRWTGRTNTEAFF. The CDR3 DNA follows: TGTGCCAGCAGTAGATGGACAGGGCGAACGAACACTGAAGCTTTCTTT.

This clonotype was seen ten or more times. The V call is TRBV5-1, the J call TRBJ2-1, with 11 bases lining up with TRBD1. CDR3 length: 17 amino acids. Germline V CDR1 and CDR2: SGHRS, YFSETQ. V lost 3 bases to trimming and J lost 6 bases; unmatched junction nucleotides: 11. CDR3 protein: CASSSGLPGQGGNEQFF. CDR3 in DNA: TGCGCCAGCAGCTCGGGTTTACCGGGACAGGGGGGCAATGAGCAGTTCTTC.

In this sample, this clonotype is medium-sized (0.01 to 0.1%). The rearrangement uses TRBV6-5 and TRBJ2-5; 8 bases align to TRBD1. This CDR3 is built from 13 residues. Germline CDR1 and CDR2: MNHEY and SVGAGI. V lost 7 bases, J lost 6 bases, and 7 bases stayed unmatched. The CDR3 region is CASTLRDRQTQYF. CDR3 in DNA: TGTGCCAGCACTCTCCGGGACAGGCAGACCCAGTACTTC.

This clonotype was counted many times. V gene TRBV28 combines with J gene TRBJ2-7, with 8 bases matching TRBD2. Losses at the gene ends were 7 bases for V and 4 bases for J; bases not matched to a gene: 12. CDR1 is MDHEN and CDR2 is SYDVKM in the germline V gene. This CDR3 has 15 amino acids. The CDR3 nucleotides are TGTGCCAGCACCCCGGGGGGGTCATTCGGATACGAGCAGTACTTC. Residues: CASTPGGSFGYEQYF.

For this clonotype: A much larger clonotype is one base distant, so this may be a read error. The chain carries TRBV29-1 and TRBJ2-1; 7 bases are shared with TRBD1. CDR1 is SQVTM, CDR2 ANQGSEA, per germline. The CDR3 is 14 amino acids. The V segment lost 6 bases and the J segment 9 bases; nucleotides outside the gene matches: 14. CDR3 in amino acids: CSVDPRQGLGEQFF. CDR3 nucleotides: TGCAGCGTGGATCCCCGACAGGGCCTTGGTGAGCAGTTCTTC.

The CDR3 here is CASRSGTSSDTQYF. CDR3 DNA sequence: TGTGCCAGCCGTAGCGGGACCTCCTCAGATACGCAGTATTTT. The chain is built from TRBV6-6 and TRBJ2-3; 8 nucleotides align to TRBD2. The germline gives CDR1 MNHNY, CDR2 SVGAGI (reference sequence). The CDR3 has 14 amino acids. J gave up 4 bases and V 8 bases, and 8 bases lay outside the gene matches.

The table lists this clonotype with a few counts. This sequence may be a read error, since a much larger clone differs from it by one base. This chain joins TRBV20-1 and TRBJ2-5, with 7 bases matching TRBD2. This CDR3 is built from 14 residues. Germline V gives CDR1 DFQATT, CDR2 SNEGSKA (reference sequence). V lost 6 bases to trimming and J lost 1 base; unmatched junction nucleotides: 8. The CDR3 bases are TGCAGTGCATTTGCGGGAGTCGTCCAAGAGACCCAGTACTTC. The encoded protein is CSAFAGVVQETQYF.

With respect to this clonotype: A much bigger clone sits one base away, suggesting this may be a read error. This chain joins TRBV5-1 and TRBJ2-2, with D hard to call. This CDR3 has 14 amino acids. The V end lost 1 base, the J end lost 6 bases, and 10 bases lay between the germline ends. Germline V lookup: CDR1 SGHRS, CDR2 YFSETQ. CDR3 protein: CASSLYGLAGELFF. In nucleotides, the CDR3 is TGCGCCAGCAGCTTGTATGGGTTAGCCGGGGAGCTGTTTTTT. The whole variable domain, remainder taken from reference TRBV5-1 and TRBJ2-2, is KAGVTQTPRYLIKTRGQQVTLSCSPISGHRSVSWYQQTPGQGLQFLFEYFSETQRNKGNFPGRFSGRQFSNSRSEMNVSTLELGDSALYLCASSLYGLAGELFFGEGSRLTVL.

This clonotype is deemed medium-sized. The V and J genes are TRBV20-1 and TRBJ1-5, with 7 nucleotides matching TRBD1. This CDR3 region has 13 residues. V lost 6 bases, J lost 3 bases, and 5 bases stayed unmatched. Germline V gene lookup returns CDR1 DFQATT and CDR2 SNEGSKA (reference sequence). The CDR3 DNA is TGCAGTGCGAGGGGACAGTACAATCAGCCCCAGCATTTT. Translation gives CSARGQYNQPQHF.

This clonotype was observed many times. The chain carries TRBV18 and TRBJ1-1; possibly TRBD1 for D (6 bases). Germline V gene data show CDR1 as KGHSH and CDR2 as LQKENI. This CDR3 is 14 amino acids long. The V end lost 2 bases, the J end lost 1 base, and 8 bases lay between the germline ends. This chain's CDR3 is CASSPGGENTEAFF. CDR3 coding DNA: TGTGCCAGCTCACCAGGGGGCGAGAACACTGAAGCTTTCTTT.

Judged by abundance, this clonotype is medium-sized. The chain carries TRBV5-1 and TRBJ2-3, with D possibly being TRBD2 (6 bases). V gave up 5 bases and J gave up 2 bases, with 12 bases separating them. This CDR3 comprises 14 residues. The germline CDR1 and CDR2 sequences are SGHRS and YFSETQ. Written as DNA, the CDR3 is TGCGCCAGCAGGTGGGACTTGACCACAGATACGCAGTATTTT. This gives the protein CASRWDLTTDTQYF.

The chain has TRBV6-6 and TRBJ1-1, with D perhaps TRBD1 (5 bases). The V end was cut by 0 bases, the J end by 4 bases, with 9 bases between. This CDR3 contains 14 residues. The germline CDR1 and CDR2 sequences are MNHNY and SVGAGI (reference sequence). The CDR3 bases are TGTGCCAGCAGTTACTCGACAGAGGGCACTGAAGCTTTCTTT. Amino acid sequence: CASSYSTEGTEAFF.

This clonotype is medium-sized. The V gene is TRBV5-6, the J gene TRBJ2-1; tentative D call: TRBD2 (6 bases). Germline V gene sequence: CDR1 SGHDT, CDR2 YYEEEE. Trimming left V 0 bases short and J 8 bases short, with 21 bases between. The CDR3 loop spans 17 amino acids. Here the CDR3 reads CASSLAGETGGGDEQFF. The CDR3 nucleotides read TGTGCCAGCAGCTTGGCGGGTGAGACTGGAGGAGGGGATGAGCAGTTCTTC.

Turning to this clonotype: A much larger clonotype is one base distant, so this may be a read error. V is TRBV5-1 and J is TRBJ2-6; maybe TRBD1 (5 bases). The CDR3 runs to 16 residues. Germline V gene sequence: CDR1 SGHRS, CDR2 YFSETQ. The CDR3 nucleotides read TGCGCCAGCAGCGGGTACGGTGGCTCTGGGGCCAACGTCCCGACTTTC. Translating gives CASSGYGGSGANVPTF.

A word on this clonotype: This may be a read error: a much more frequent sequence differs by one nucleotide. The chain is built from TRBV30 and TRBJ2-2; unclear D gene. Germline V gene data show CDR1 as GTSNPN and CDR2 as SVGIG (reference sequence). This CDR3 is built from 13 residues. The CDR3: CAWSVRFTVELFF. CDR3 bases: TGTGCCTGGAGTGTAAGGTTCACCGTGGAGCTGTTTTTT.

This clonotype was seen repeatedly, ten times or more. The chain has TRBV6-2 or TRBV6-3 and TRBJ2-3, with TRBD2 matching 16 bases. Germline assignment: CDR1 MNHEY and CDR2 SVGEGT. V shed 6 bases, J shed 6 bases, and the junction held 6 bases outside the gene matches. The CDR3 is made up of 16 amino acids. CDR3: CASRTLGLAGGDTQYF. CDR3 in DNA: TGTGCCAGCAGAACACTGGGACTAGCGGGAGGGGATACGCAGTATTTT.

By share, this clonotype counts as medium-sized. This rearrangement joins TRBV20-1 to TRBJ2-7, with 13 bases fitting TRBD2. Germline assignment: CDR1 DFQATT and CDR2 SNEGSKA (reference sequence). CDR3 length: 14 amino acids. The junction had 5 bases not matched to a gene; V was cut back by 3 bases and J by 6 bases. CDR3 region: CSARGTSGTIEQYF. The CDR3, as DNA: TGCAGTGCTAGGGGGACTAGCGGGACAATCGAGCAGTACTTC.

At least ten counts were recorded for this clonotype. The rearrangement uses TRBV20-1 and TRBJ2-3; 13 bases fit TRBD2. This CDR3 contains 14 residues. J lost 6 bases, V lost 3 bases, and 3 bases had no gene match. Germline CDR1 and CDR2: DFQATT and SNEGSKA (reference sequence). DNA for the CDR3: TGCAGTGCTAGCGGGACTAGCGGGATTGATACGCAGTATTTT. It codes for CSASGTSGIDTQYF.